The rows below give T cell receptor beta chains drawn from one sample of a study of blood T cell repertoires in COVID-19. Sequencing used immunoSEQ multiplex PCR; TCRdb keeps in-frame clones, though not all of them. The sample records approximately 150,000 clones, over 70% being singletons. Sequencing used PBMCs or T cells enriched from blood (not recorded which). The receptors come from a man in his 60s who had recovered from COVID-19. Each CDR3 is given with its conserved first and last residue. The order of the fields is CDR3 length, clone size, J gene, V gene, D gene, CDR3 DNA, CDR3 protein. D genes are given only for firm matches. Expanded clones get a size class; other rows say once, few or many, or leave the size out.

13,.,TRBJ1-1,TRBV28,.,TGTGCCAGCATGGGGGGGATGAACACTGAAGCTTTCTTT,CASMGGMNTEAFF
13,.,TRBJ2-3,TRBV27,TRBD2,TGTGCCAGCAGTTTAGTCGGGGGGGATACGCAGTATTTT,CASSLVGGDTQYF
14,.,TRBJ2-7,TRBV19,.,TGTGCCAGGCCTGACAGTGGAAAAAGCTACGAGCAGTACTTC,CARPDSGKSYEQYF
12,few,TRBJ1-2,TRBV6-2/TRBV6-3,TRBD1,TGTGCCAGCAGTTGGGGACAGTATGGCTACACCTTC,CASSWGQYGYTF
14,.,TRBJ2-7,TRBV15,.,TGTGCCACCAGTCAAAGGGGTAGGTCAAACGAGCAGTACTTC,CATSQRGRSNEQYF
16,.,TRBJ2-7,TRBV19,TRBD1,TGTGCCAGTAGTCCGCGACAGGGAATTGGGGCCTACGAGCAGTACTTC,CASSPRQGIGAYEQYF
13,.,TRBJ1-1,TRBV10-1,.,TGCGCCAGCAGTGGGACATTGTTCACTGAAGCTTTCTTT,CASSGTLFTEAFF
15,.,TRBJ2-1,TRBV2,.,TGTGCCAGCAGTGAAGCCCGCCCAGGGATCAATGAGCAGTTCTTC,CASSEARPGINEQFF
15,.,TRBJ1-4,TRBV27,.,TGTGCCAGCAGTTACGAGGGAAGGGTCGGTGAAAAACTGTTTTTT,CASSYEGRVGEKLFF
15,.,TRBJ1-5,TRBV6-5,TRBD1,TGTGCCAGCAGCCTAGACAGGGGGAGAAATCAGCCCCAGCATTTT,CASSLDRGRNQPQHF
15,.,TRBJ1-5,TRBV4-2,.,TGTGCCAGCAGCCAAGTTGAGGGGGGGAATCAGCCCCAGCATTTT,CASSQVEGGNQPQHF
15,.,TRBJ2-7,TRBV6-1,.,TGTGCCAGCAGTGAAGGGCGGGGGCGAATTTACGAGCAGTACTTC,CASSEGRGRIYEQYF
14,few,TRBJ1-6,TRBV27,TRBD1,TGTGCCAGCTCACGACAGGGCTATAGTTCACCCCTCCACTTT,CASSRQGYSSPLHF
18,.,TRBJ1-5,TRBV5-8,.,TGTGCCAGCAGCTTGTTTAGCCAGGGCTGGAATCTCAATCAGCCCCAGCATTTT,CASSLFSQGWNLNQPQHF
15,.,TRBJ2-1,TRBV3-1/TRBV3-2,.,TGTGCCAGCAGCCAAGATAGCCGTTCCTACAATGAGCAGTTCTTC,CASSQDSRSYNEQFF
16,once,TRBJ2-3,TRBV7-9,TRBD2,TGTGCCAGCAGCTTAGGTCCCAGCGGGAGTACAGATACGCAGTATTTT,CASSLGPSGSTDTQYF
15,.,TRBJ2-7,TRBV7-8,TRBD2,TGTGCCAGCAGCTTAGTACGGGAGGGCCGGTACGAGCAGTACTTC,CASSLVREGRYEQYF
13,.,TRBJ1-1,TRBV6-4,.,TGTGCCAGCAGTGACACAAAGAACACTGAAGCTTTCTTT,CASSDTKNTEAFF
13,.,TRBJ2-2,TRBV5-8,.,TGTGCCAGCAGCACACAGAGAATCGGGGAGCTGTTTTTT,CASSTQRIGELFF
16,.,TRBJ2-1,TRBV14,.,TGTGCCAGCAGCCAAGGACAGCTACTCTCCTACAATGAGCAGTTCTTC,CASSQGQLLSYNEQFF
14,.,TRBJ2-3,TRBV6-5,TRBD2,TGTGCCAGCAGGGCAGCGGGAGGCACAGATACGCAGTATTTT,CASRAAGGTDTQYF
18,.,TRBJ2-1,TRBV5-1,TRBD2,TGCGCCAGCAGCCCGGGACTAGCGGGGGGGAGGTCCTACAATGAGCAGTTCTTC,CASSPGLAGGRSYNEQFF
19,once,TRBJ2-2,TRBV14,TRBD1,TGTGCCAGCAGCCAAGATTGGGACAGGGAAGAGGGAACCGCCGGGGAGCTGTTTTTT,CASSQDWDREEGTAGELFF
16,.,TRBJ2-5,TRBV3-1/TRBV3-2,TRBD1,TGTGCCAGCAGCCAAGGTAACAGGGGGCGTCAAGAGACCCAGTACTTC,CASSQGNRGRQETQYF
14,.,TRBJ2-7,TRBV14,.,TGTGCCAGCAGCCAATTAGGAGGGGGCCACGAGCAGTACTTC,CASSQLGGGHEQYF
17,.,TRBJ1-1,TRBV30,.,TGTGCCTGGAGCGAGCGGACGGCGGGGGTTGATGGCACTGAAGCTTTCTTT,CAWSERTAGVDGTEAFF
14,.,TRBJ2-1,TRBV5-4,.,TGTGCCAGCAGCTTGGTTGCAGGGCTTAGTGAGCAGTTCTTC,CASSLVAGLSEQFF
12,.,TRBJ1-2,TRBV4-1,.,TGCGCCAGCAGCAACCTCGGCTATGGCTACACCTTC,CASSNLGYGYTF
14,.,TRBJ2-5,TRBV28,.,TGTGCCAGCAGTTTGGCAGTGACTCAAGAGACCCAGTACTTC,CASSLAVTQETQYF
14,.,TRBJ2-5,TRBV5-1,.,TGCGCCAGCAGCGTCGGACACGGACAAGAGACCCAGTACTTC,CASSVGHGQETQYF
13,.,TRBJ1-1,TRBV5-1,.,TGCGCCAGCAGCCGAGAGGAACTCACTGAAGCTTTCTTT,CASSREELTEAFF
16,.,TRBJ2-7,TRBV18,TRBD1,TGTGCCAGCTCACCACCGAAGGGACAGGGGGCCTACGAGCAGTACTTC,CASSPPKGQGAYEQYF
14,.,TRBJ2-6,TRBV30,.,TGTGCCTGGGGGAGTATAGCTGGGGCCAACGTCCTGACTTTC,CAWGSIAGANVLTF
16,.,TRBJ2-6,TRBV28,TRBD1,TGTGCCACCCTGGGGGGACAGGTCTCTGGGGCCAACGTCCTGACTTTC,CATLGGQVSGANVLTF
15,.,TRBJ1-1,TRBV10-2,.,TGCGCCAGCAACAGGCACAGAGAATTGAACACTGAAGCTTTCTTT,CASNRHRELNTEAFF
13,.,TRBJ1-6,TRBV10-2,TRBD1,TGCGCCAGCAGTGGACAGGGGAATTCACCCCTCCACTTT,CASSGQGNSPLHF
13,.,TRBJ1-5,TRBV7-8,.,TGTGCCAGCGCCAGTCACCACAATCAGCCCCAGCATTTT,CASASHHNQPQHF
15,.,TRBJ2-3,TRBV6-1,TRBD2,TGTGCCAGCAGTGAAAGGACTAGCGGGAGTACGACGCAGTATTTT,CASSERTSGSTTQYF
12,.,TRBJ1-2,TRBV7-9,TRBD1,TGTGCCAGCAGCTGGGACAGGGATGGCTACACCTTC,CASSWDRDGYTF
14,.,TRBJ2-1,TRBV2,.,TGTGCCAGCAGTTTTACAGGGACGATCAATGAGCAGTTCTTC,CASSFTGTINEQFF
16,once,TRBJ2-7,TRBV4-1,TRBD1,TGCGCCAGCAGCCTGAGACAGGGAAGGTCTTCCTACGAGCAGTACTTC,CASSLRQGRSSYEQYF
14,few,TRBJ1-2,TRBV2,.,TGTGCCAGCAGGGGGGGACTTTTAGCCTATGGCTACACCTTC,CASRGGLLAYGYTF
14,.,TRBJ2-5,TRBV18,.,TGTGCCAGCTCACCAGTCAAGCTGGGGGGGACCCAGTACTTC,CASSPVKLGGTQYF
15,.,TRBJ1-5,TRBV19,.,TGTGCCACGGAAAAAGCCGGGACACTGGGGCAGCCCCAGCATTTT,CATEKAGTLGQPQHF
13,.,TRBJ2-5,TRBV5-4,.,TGTGCCAGCAGCTTAGGACAGAAAGAGACCCAGTACTTC,CASSLGQKETQYF
16,.,TRBJ2-7,TRBV30,.,TGTGCCTGGAGTGTACCCAACAGCCAGTTATCCTACGAGCAGTACTTC,CAWSVPNSQLSYEQYF
14,few,TRBJ1-6,TRBV10-3,.,TGTGCCATCAGTGAGCTTAGGGGAGGATCACCCCTCCACTTT,CAISELRGGSPLHF
15,once,TRBJ2-2,TRBV5-1,.,TGCGCCAGCCGCCCGTGGCAGGCCAACACCGGGGAGCTGTTTTTT,CASRPWQANTGELFF
13,few,TRBJ2-7,TRBV5-6,.,TGTGCCAGCAGCTTGTACCCAGGGTACGAGCAGTACTTC,CASSLYPGYEQYF
17,.,TRBJ1-2,TRBV5-1,.,TGCGCCAGCAGCTTGGAAGGGGTCCTCCCCCTGGACTATGGCTACACCTTC,CASSLEGVLPLDYGYTF
14,.,TRBJ2-2,TRBV19,.,TGTGCCAGTAGTATAGATCTTTCTGCCGGGGAGCTGTTTTTT,CASSIDLSAGELFF
13,few,TRBJ1-2,TRBV10-1,.,TGCGCCAGCAGTGAAGGCGGGCGGTATGGCTACACCTTC,CASSEGGRYGYTF
11,.,TRBJ1-1,TRBV28,.,TGTGCCAGCCCCTCGGGCACTGAAGCTTTCTTT,CASPSGTEAFF
15,.,TRBJ1-2,TRBV5-6,.,TGTGCCAGCAGCGGGGGCGGCGGACGATTATATGGCTACACCTTC,CASSGGGGRLYGYTF
14,.,TRBJ2-7,TRBV5-1,.,TGCGCCAGCAGCCCCTACAGGGACTCCTACGAGCAGTACTTC,CASSPYRDSYEQYF
14,.,TRBJ2-3,TRBV7-8,.,TGTGCCAGCAGCTTAGGCAGCGTTAGGGATACGCAGTATTTT,CASSLGSVRDTQYF
18,.,TRBJ2-3,TRBV9,TRBD1,TGTGCCAGCAGCGTAGTCGGGACAGGGTTTTATAGCACAGATACGCAGTATTTT,CASSVVGTGFYSTDTQYF